A selection of T cell receptor beta chains follows, all from one sample in a study of blood T cell repertoires in COVID-19. The protocol was immunoSEQ multiplex PCR, while the TCRdb copy is restricted to in-frame clones and leaves out a portion. The data contain approximately 380,000 clones, roughly 90% of them singletons. Material: PBMCs or T cells enriched from blood (not recorded which). These receptors were taken from a woman between 40 and 50 years old who had been exposed to COVID-19. Both conserved end residues are part of each CDR3. Fields, in order: J gene, V gene, D gene, CDR3 DNA, CDR3 protein. The D gene is left open where the match is weak.

>TRBJ2-1|TRBV7-2|TRBD2
TGTGCCAGCAGCTTAGGACTAGCCAATGAGCAGTTCTTC
CASSLGLANEQFF
>TRBJ1-2|TRBV7-3|-
TGTGCCAGCCCAGAGGGCAGGACCTATGGCTACACCTTC
CASPEGRTYGYTF
>TRBJ2-1|TRBV5-4|-
TGTGCCAGCAGCTTGACCGCGGCAGACTACAATGAGCAGTTCTTC
CASSLTAADYNEQFF
>TRBJ2-7|TRBV5-1|TRBD2
TGCGCCAGCAGCTTGGCCGGGACTAGCGGATACGAGCAGTACTTC
CASSLAGTSGYEQYF
>TRBJ2-3|TRBV11-2|-
TGTGCCAGCAGCTTAGCCGGTGGCACAGATACGCAGTATTTT
CASSLAGGTDTQYF
>TRBJ1-3|TRBV10-3|TRBD1
TGTGCCATCAGGATAACAGGGGATGGGCGCTCTGGAAACACCATATATTTT
CAIRITGDGRSGNTIYF
>TRBJ1-1|TRBV11-3|-
TGTGCCAGCAGCCGTTTCAGGGGCACTGAAGCTTTCTTT
CASSRFRGTEAFF
>TRBJ2-2|TRBV30|-
TGTGCCTGGAGTCGCCAGGGGGGTCTTACCGGGGAGCTGTTTTTT
CAWSRQGGLTGELFF
>TRBJ2-2|TRBV2|-
TGTGCCAGCACCGCCGGGACACTCGGCGGCACCGGGGAGCTGTTTTTT
CASTAGTLGGTGELFF
>TRBJ1-1|TRBV7-8|TRBD1
TGTGCCAGCAGCTTAGGGGACAGGAACACTGAAGCTTTCTTT
CASSLGDRNTEAFF
>TRBJ1-2|TRBV2|TRBD1
TGTGCCAGCAGTGATCGGGACAGGGTAAACTATGGCTACACCTTC
CASSDRDRVNYGYTF
>TRBJ2-3|TRBV30|-
TGTGCCTGGAGTAGTGACGGGTTCCAAGCGGCAGATACGCAGTATTTT
CAWSSDGFQAADTQYF
>TRBJ1-3|TRBV30|TRBD1
TGTGCCTTGACAGGGAGCTCTGGAAACACCATATATTTT
CALTGSSGNTIYF
>TRBJ1-2|TRBV5-6|-
TGTGCCAGCAGCTTGGGCCAGGGAATCTATGGCTACACCTTC
CASSLGQGIYGYTF
>TRBJ1-1|TRBV6-5|TRBD1
TGTGCCAGCAGCACAGGGGGGTATAGTGAAGCTTTCTTT
CASSTGGYSEAFF
>TRBJ1-2|TRBV19|TRBD1
TGTGCCAGTAGTCCCATCGGGACAGGGTTCCGAGGGGGCTACACCTTC
CASSPIGTGFRGGYTF
>TRBJ2-2|TRBV14|-
TGTGCCAGCAGCCAACGGGGCGGGGAGCTGTTTTTT
CASSQRGGELFF
>TRBJ2-2|TRBV6-5|-
TGTGCCAGCAGTTACCGTACCGGGGAGCTGTTTTTT
CASSYRTGELFF
>TRBJ2-5|TRBV7-2|TRBD2
TGTGCCAGCAGCACCCGGACTAGCGGGCTGGGGGAGACCCAGTACTTC
CASSTRTSGLGETQYF
>TRBJ2-1|TRBV11-2|TRBD2
TGTGCCAGCAGCTCCTCTAGCGGGGGGGCCAATGAGCAGTTCTTC
CASSSSSGGANEQFF
>TRBJ2-5|TRBV30|-
TGTGCCTTAGGGGGGGGTGGAGAGACCCAGTACTTC
CALGGGGETQYF
>TRBJ2-2|TRBV24-1|TRBD1
TGTGCCACCGCGGGACAGGGGGCAACCGGGGAGCTGTTTTTT
CATAGQGATGELFF